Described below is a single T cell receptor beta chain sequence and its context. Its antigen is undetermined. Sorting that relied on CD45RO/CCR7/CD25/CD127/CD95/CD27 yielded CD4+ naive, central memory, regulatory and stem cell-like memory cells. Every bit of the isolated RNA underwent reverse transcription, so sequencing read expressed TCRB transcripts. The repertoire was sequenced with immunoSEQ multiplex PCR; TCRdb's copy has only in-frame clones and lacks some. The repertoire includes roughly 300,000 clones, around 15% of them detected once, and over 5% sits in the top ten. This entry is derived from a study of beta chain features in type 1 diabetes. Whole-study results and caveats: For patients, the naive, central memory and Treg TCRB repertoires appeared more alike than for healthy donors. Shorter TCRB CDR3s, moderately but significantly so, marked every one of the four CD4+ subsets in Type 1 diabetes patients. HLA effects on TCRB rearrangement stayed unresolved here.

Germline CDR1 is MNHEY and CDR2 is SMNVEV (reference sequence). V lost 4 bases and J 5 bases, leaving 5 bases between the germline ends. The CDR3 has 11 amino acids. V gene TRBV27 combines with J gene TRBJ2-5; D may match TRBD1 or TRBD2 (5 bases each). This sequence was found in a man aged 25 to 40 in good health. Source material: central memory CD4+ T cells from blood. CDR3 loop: CASSWGETQYF. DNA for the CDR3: TGTGCCAGCAGTTGGGGGGAGACCCAGTACTTC.